This T cell receptor (beta chain) was obtained from a study of T cell responses to AZD1222 COVID-19 vaccine. The protocol was immunoSEQ multiplex PCR, while the TCRdb copy is restricted to in-frame clones and leaves out a portion. The sample has some 150,000 clones; around 91% are singletons. The germline V gene encodes CDR1 MNHEY and CDR2 SVGAGI. V lost 0 bases and J lost 3, with 14 bases in between. There are 16 residues in the CDR3. The chain couples TRBV6-5 to TRBJ1-2, with D maybe TRBD1 (5 bases). The source was peripheral blood, collected on day 0 of AZD1222 vaccination. The sequence derives from an adult in good health. The DNA for the CDR3 is TGTGCCAGCAGTTACTCTCCCCTTAGAGGGGACTATGGCTACACCTTC. This codes for CASSYSPLRGDYGYTF.